The present T cell receptor beta chain was sequenced within a study of T cell changes during pregnancy in multiple sclerosis. Data came from immunoSEQ multiplex PCR; TCRdb stores just in-frame clones and leaves some out. The sample has about 100,000 clones, roughly 90% seen once. This receptor was identified in a female donor with multiple sclerosis, enrolled in a pregnancy study. The sample consisted of peripheral blood, taken after pregnancy.

CDR3 loop: CASSVTGTGGIPLHF. In nucleotides, the CDR3 is TGTGCCAGCAGTGTCACCGGGACAGGGGGCATACCCCTCCACTTT. The genes are TRBV28 and TRBJ1-6; 12 positions match TRBD1. The CDR3 contains 15 residues. The germline V gene has CDR1 MDHEN and CDR2 SYDVKM. The junction had 8 bases not matched to a gene; V was cut back by 5 bases and J by 12 bases.